What follows are 31 T cell receptor beta chains derived from one specimen sequenced in a study of a mutant IDH1 vaccine in newly diagnosed glioma. Repertoires were generated with immunoSEQ multiplex PCR, while TCRdb's copy carries only in-frame clones and drops some. The table records 20,000 to 30,000 clones, around 77% of them present only once. The antigens for these receptors are not known. As for time point: week 11, during vaccination. What each vaccine dose contained was 300 ug of mutant IDH1 20-mer peptide, accompanied by topical imiquimod. Sequencing was performed on PBMCs, taken from a glioma patient whose treatment included an IDH1 peptide vaccine. The receptors were gathered from a woman aged 18-35 years with glioma.

This rearrangement joins TRBV6-5 to TRBJ1-5, with a possible D match to TRBD1 (5 bases). V shed 5 bases and J shed 7 bases, with 12 bases lying between them. CDR1 and CDR2 (germline): MNHEY, SVGAGI. This CDR3 is 13 amino acids long. In DNA, the CDR3 is TGTGCCAGCAGTCCCCAGGGTGACCAGCCCCAGCATTTT. It translates to CASSPQGDQPQHF.

The CDR3 nucleotides read TGCAGCGTCAGCCGGGACGCCGGGACCGGGGAGCTGTTTTTT. Amino acids: CSVSRDAGTGELFF. The chain recombines TRBV29-1 with TRBJ2-2; D is perhaps TRBD1 or TRBD2 (5 bases each). The CDR3 runs to 14 residues. Trimming took 6 bases from V and 5 from J, leaving 16 bases between them. The germline CDR1 and CDR2 sequences are SQVTM and ANQGSEA.

The chain couples TRBV19 to TRBJ1-1; 8 bases agree with TRBD1. Germline V gives CDR1 LNHDA, CDR2 SQIVND (reference sequence). The trim removed 8 bases at V and 7 bases at J, leaving 9 bases unmatched. CDR3 size: 13 residues. CDR3 loop: CASRTGGANEAFF. The CDR3, as DNA: TGTGCCAGTCGTACAGGGGGAGCTAATGAAGCTTTCTTT. The full variable domain, in which reference TRBV19 and TRBJ1-1 provide the parts outside the CDR3, is DGGITQSPKYLFRKEGQNVTLSCEQNLNHDAMYWYRQDPGQGLRLIYYSQIVNDFQKGDIAEGYSVSREKKESFPLTVTSAQKNPTAFYLCASRTGGANEAFFGQGTRLTVV.

The chain has TRBV4-3 and TRBJ1-1, with D uncertain. V was trimmed by 1 base and J by 2 bases, leaving 2 bases between them. Per germline, CDR1 LGHNA and CDR2 YSLEER. This CDR3 is 12 amino acids long. Here the CDR3 DNA reads TGCGCCAGCAGCCAAGGTAACACTGAAGCTTTCTTT. Translated, it gives CASSQGNTEAFF.

The V call is TRBV7-9, the J call TRBJ2-5; TRBD1 might be the D (5 bases). Trimming took off 1 base at V and 5 bases at J, with 14 bases between the two ends. There are 15 residues in the CDR3. The germline CDR1 and CDR2 sequences are SEHNR and FQNEAQ (reference sequence). The CDR3 sequence is CASSLGVGAGETQYF. The CDR3 coding sequence is TGTGCCAGCAGCTTAGGGGTAGGGGCTGGGGAGACCCAGTACTTC.

Only a few counts were recorded for this clone. The chain has TRBV5-1 and TRBJ1-6, with D perhaps matching TRBD1 (6 bases). V was pared by 6 bases and J by 10 bases, with 11 bases between. CDR1 SGHRS and CDR2 YFSETQ come from the germline V gene. The CDR3 is made up of 12 amino acids. Here the CDR3 reads CASKQGTSPLHF. Here the CDR3 DNA reads TGCGCCAGCAAACAGGGAACATCACCCCTCCACTTT.

The chain carries TRBV6-4 and TRBJ1-5; possible D gene TRBD1, 6 bases. V shed 6 bases and J shed 2 bases, with 23 bases lying between them. The CDR3 has 18 amino acids. Germline CDR1 is MRHNA and CDR2 is SNTAGT. The CDR3 protein is CASSESRTVGGGNQPQHF. CDR3 nucleotides: TGTGCCAGCAGCGAATCCCGGACAGTGGGAGGCGGCAATCAGCCCCAGCATTTT.

The V gene is TRBV13, the J gene TRBJ1-6, with 8 bases that match TRBD1. CDR3 length: 16 residues. Trimming at V came to 0 bases and at J to 7 bases, leaving 5 bases not matched to a gene. Germline loops: CDR1 PRHDT, CDR2 FYEKMQ (reference sequence). CDR3 residues: CASSLGGQGANSPLHF. CDR3 nucleotide sequence: TGTGCCAGCAGCTTAGGCGGGCAGGGGGCGAATTCACCCCTCCACTTT.

The chain couples TRBV5-4 to TRBJ1-5; D call uncertain. The germline V and J ends were trimmed by 2 bases and 2 bases, with 8 bases remaining between them. This CDR3 is 14 amino acids long. Germline CDR1 SGHNT, CDR2 YYREEE (reference sequence). CDR3 DNA: TGTGCCAGCAGCTTAAACGGAGGCAATCAGCCCCAGCATTTT. Translated: CASSLNGGNQPQHF.

The J gene is TRBJ1-1, the V gene TRBV10-3, with 10 bases fitting TRBD1. Germline CDR1 reads ENHRY; CDR2 reads SYGVKD. Germline trimming cut 2 bases from V and 6 bases from J; bases unmatched to any gene: 6. The CDR3 runs to 15 residues. The CDR3 bases are TGTGCCATCAGTGAGGGGGGGACAGGGGTCTCTGAAGCTTTCTTT. Encoded protein: CAISEGGTGVSEAFF.

The chain uses TRBV6-5 and TRBJ1-1; no firm D call. CDR1 and CDR2 from the germline V gene are MNHEY and SVGAGI. CDR3 size: 15 residues. Trimming removed 0 bases at V and 0 bases at J, with 8 bases between. Here the CDR3 DNA reads TGTGCCAGCAGTTACTCGATTCAGTTGAACACTGAAGCTTTCTTT. Protein product: CASSYSIQLNTEAFF.

This clone was found once. The chain links TRBV29-1 to TRBJ2-7; D tentatively reads TRBD1 or TRBD2 (5 bases each). Germline V gene data show CDR1 as SQVTM and CDR2 as ANQGSEA. V shed 6 bases and J shed 1 base, with 13 bases lying between them. This CDR3 is 13 amino acids long. CDR3 sequence: CSVGTDLSYEQYF. CDR3 DNA sequence: TGCAGCGTCGGGACGGACCTTTCCTACGAGCAGTACTTC.

The chain couples TRBV6-5 to TRBJ1-6, with 9 bases lining up with TRBD1. The V gene's germline CDR1 is MNHEY and CDR2 SVGAGI. V was pared by 7 bases and J by 9 bases, with 10 bases of the junction left unmatched. CDR3 size: 15 residues. Here the CDR3 reads CASTTSDRGGSPLHF. CDR3 bases: TGTGCCAGCACCACCTCGGACAGGGGCGGTTCACCCCTCCACTTT.

This sequence joins TRBV19 and TRBJ1-1; 9 bases fit TRBD1. J gave up 0 bases and V 7 bases, and 9 bases lay outside the gene matches. Germline values: CDR1 LNHDA, CDR2 SQIVND (reference sequence). This CDR3 region has 16 residues. This CDR3 is CASKRTGANMNTEAFF. The CDR3 coding sequence is TGTGCCAGTAAAAGGACAGGGGCGAACATGAACACTGAAGCTTTCTTT.

This CDR3 is CFPLGNQPQHF. CDR3 nucleotides: TGCTTTCCACTGGGCAATCAGCCCCAGCATTTT. The chain recombines TRBV4-1 with TRBJ1-5, with D uncertain. CDR1 is MGHRA, CDR2 YSYEKL, per germline. CDR3 length equals 11 residues.

CDR3 protein: CASRDPGPQFF. CDR3 nucleotides: TGTGCCAGCAGGGACCCGGGACCTCAGTTCTTC. The chain combines TRBV2 with TRBJ2-1, with D perhaps TRBD1 or TRBD2 (5 bases each). The germline CDR1 and CDR2 sequences are SNHLY and FYNNEI. There are 11 residues in the CDR3. Trimming took 6 bases from V and 13 from J, leaving 13 bases between them.

The chain uses TRBV7-2 and TRBJ2-1, with D maybe TRBD2 (6 bases). Germline CDR1 and CDR2: SGHTA and FQGNSA. The CDR3 contains 14 residues. Trimming took 5 bases from V and 2 from J, leaving 10 bases between them. Here the CDR3 DNA reads TGTGCCAGCAGCGGAGGGACCGCCTACAATGAGCAGTTCTTC. Its protein is CASSGGTAYNEQFF.

This sequence joins TRBV7-2 and TRBJ1-1; the match to TRBD1 covers 7 bases. The junction had 5 bases not matched to a gene; V was cut back by 1 base and J by 6 bases. The V gene's germline CDR1 is SGHTA and CDR2 FQGNSA. This CDR3 spans 14 amino acids. In nucleotides, the CDR3 is TGTGCCAGCAGCTTAGAGGGACAGTATTCTGAAGCTTTCTTT. Amino acids: CASSLEGQYSEAFF. Supplemented by reference TRBV7-2 and TRBJ1-1, the full variable domain reads GAGVSQSPSNKVTEKGKDVELRCDPISGHTALYWYRQSLGQGLEFLIYFQGNSAPDKSGLPSDRFSAERTGGSVSTLTIQRTQQEDSAVYLCASSLEGQYSEAFFGQGTRLTVV.

This clone was seen a single time. The DNA of the CDR3 is TGTGCTAGTACCCTACAGGGCAGCACCGGGGAGCTGTTTTTT. This sequence encodes CASTLQGSTGELFF. The chain combines TRBV12-5 with TRBJ2-2; D might be TRBD1 (6 bases). Germline loops: CDR1 LGHNT, CDR2 FRNRAP. This CDR3 has 14 residues. V shed 8 bases and J shed 4 bases, with 14 bases lying between them.

The CDR3 DNA is TGTGCCAGCAGACAATCGGGACAGCTTAACTATGGCTACACCTTC. Translated, it gives CASRQSGQLNYGYTF. The genes are TRBV6-5 and TRBJ1-2, with TRBD1 matching over 7 bases. This CDR3 comprises 15 residues. Germline values: CDR1 MNHEY, CDR2 SVGAGI. The J segment lost 1 base and the V segment lost 6 bases, leaving 8 bases of the junction unmatched.

This chain uses TRBV7-9 with TRBJ2-1; a possible D gene is TRBD1 (5 bases). Germline V gives CDR1 SEHNR, CDR2 FQNEAQ (reference sequence). The CDR3 loop spans 15 amino acids. Between the trimmed V and J ends, which lost 3 bases and 4 bases, there was a span of 13 bases. For the CDR3, the DNA is TGTGCCAGCAGCTTGGGGCCCTCGGTGTACAATGAGCAGTTCTTC. This codes for CASSLGPSVYNEQFF. The full variable domain, with the rest looked up from reference TRBV7-9 and TRBJ2-1, is DTGVSQNPRHKITKRGQNVTFRCDPISEHNRLYWYRQTLGQGPEFLTYFQNEAQLEKSRLLSDRFSAERPKGSFSTLEIQRTEQGDSAMYLCASSLGPSVYNEQFFGPGTRLTVL.

The chain couples TRBV7-9 to TRBJ1-2; no clear D. V lost 3 bases and J lost 3, with 11 bases in between. This CDR3 contains 14 residues. CDR1 and CDR2 from the germline V gene are SEHNR and FQNEAQ (reference sequence). The CDR3 spells CASSFSGDYYGYTF. DNA of the CDR3: TGTGCCAGCAGCTTCTCTGGCGACTACTATGGCTACACCTTC.

The chain is built from TRBV5-4 and TRBJ2-7, with 7 bases fitting TRBD1. There are 16 residues in the CDR3. The V segment lost 7 bases and the J segment 0 bases; nucleotides outside the gene matches: 13. Germline assignment: CDR1 SGHNT and CDR2 YYREEE (reference sequence). The CDR3 DNA is TGTGCCAGCTACGATGCGGCAGACAGGGACTCCTACGAGCAGTACTTC. Translated, it gives CASYDAADRDSYEQYF.

The chain employs TRBV25-1 and TRBJ2-5; 7 positions match TRBD2. This CDR3 spans 17 amino acids. Trimming removed 0 bases from V and 4 bases from J; junction bases left unmatched: 11. Germline V gene sequence: CDR1 MGHDK, CDR2 SYGVNS. CDR3 sequence: CASSEYPSPGRGETQYF. The DNA for the CDR3 is TGTGCCAGCAGTGAATATCCGTCCCCAGGGAGGGGAGAGACCCAGTACTTC.

Only a few counts were recorded for this clone. The V and J genes are TRBV14 and TRBJ1-1; no clear D. Trimming took off 3 bases at V and 4 bases at J, with 12 bases between the two ends. The CDR3 is 14 amino acids. Germline V gene data show CDR1 as SGHDN and CDR2 as FVKESK. This CDR3 reads CASSQLPGGTEAFF. The DNA for the CDR3 is TGTGCCAGCAGCCAGTTACCGGGAGGCACTGAAGCTTTCTTT.

This chain joins TRBV19 and TRBJ1-4, with 7 bases that match TRBD1. The CDR3 spans 14 residues. From germline, CDR1 is LNHDA and CDR2 SQIVND (reference sequence). Germline trimming cut 9 bases from V and 5 bases from J; bases unmatched to any gene: 9. CDR3 loop: CASWRGQINEKLFF. As DNA, the CDR3 is TGTGCCAGCTGGAGGGGACAGATAAATGAAAAACTGTTTTTT.

The gene calls are TRBV27 and TRBJ2-3; the D is unclear. Germline-derived CDR1 and CDR2 are MNHEY and SMNVEV (reference sequence). The CDR3 is 14 residues long. Trimming left V 3 bases short and J 4 bases short, with 11 bases between. The CDR3 DNA sequence: TGTGCCAGCAGTTTTTACCTTGGGTCAGATACGCAGTATTTT. It encodes CASSFYLGSDTQYF.

The CDR3 sequence is CASSEGYQGSVSPLHF. CDR3 nucleotides: TGTGCCAGCAGTGAAGGGTATCAGGGGTCGGTTTCACCCCTCCACTTT. The chain joins TRBV6-1 to TRBJ1-6, with a possible D match to TRBD1 (6 bases). The V end lost 1 base, the J end lost 9 bases, and 16 bases lay between the germline ends. The CDR3 loop spans 16 amino acids. Germline values: CDR1 MNHNS, CDR2 SASEGT.

The J gene is TRBJ1-5, the V gene TRBV20-1; no clear D. The germline CDR1 and CDR2 sequences are DFQATT and SNEGSKA (reference sequence). V gave up 2 bases and J gave up 5 bases, with 4 bases separating them. The CDR3 sequence is 11 residues long. This chain's CDR3 is CSARLDQPQHF. For the CDR3, the DNA is TGCAGTGCTAGACTGGATCAGCCCCAGCATTTT.

The chain uses TRBV5-4 and TRBJ1-6; 9 bases fit TRBD1. The J segment lost 4 bases and the V segment lost 5 bases, leaving 4 bases of the junction unmatched. Germline V gene sequence: CDR1 SGHNT, CDR2 YYREEE (reference sequence). This CDR3 comprises 15 residues. CDR3 coding DNA: TGTGCCAGCAGGGAGGGACAGGGTTATAATTCACCCCTCCACTTT. Protein product: CASREGQGYNSPLHF.

The gene calls are TRBV19 and TRBJ1-1; D is uncertain. Trimming pared 7 bases from V and 1 base from J, leaving 10 bases between. The CDR3 covers 13 residues. CDR1 and CDR2 from the germline V gene are LNHDA and SQIVND (reference sequence). For the CDR3, the DNA is TGTGCCAGTATTAGGGTGCCGAACACTGAAGCTTTCTTT. Translation gives CASIRVPNTEAFF.